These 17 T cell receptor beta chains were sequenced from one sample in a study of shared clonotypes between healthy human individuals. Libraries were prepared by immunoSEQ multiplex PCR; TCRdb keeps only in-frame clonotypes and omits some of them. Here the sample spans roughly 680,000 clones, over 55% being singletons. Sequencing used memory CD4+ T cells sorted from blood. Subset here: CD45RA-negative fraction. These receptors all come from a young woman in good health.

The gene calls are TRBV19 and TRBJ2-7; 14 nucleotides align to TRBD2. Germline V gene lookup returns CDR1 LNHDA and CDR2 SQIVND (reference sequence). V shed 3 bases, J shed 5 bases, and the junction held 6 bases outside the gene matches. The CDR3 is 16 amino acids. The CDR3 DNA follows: TGTGCCAGTAGTATTGGGACTAGCGGGAGTTTCGACGAGCAGTACTTC. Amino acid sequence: CASSIGTSGSFDEQYF.

The CDR3 protein is CASSLTGTSISGLHIQYF. In nucleotides, the CDR3 is TGCGCCAGCAGTCTTACCGGGACTAGCATCTCGGGGCTACACATTCAGTACTTC. The chain is built from TRBV23-1 and TRBJ2-4, with 9 bases aligning to TRBD2. TRBV23-1 is reported as an ORF; its role is uncertain. The junction had 18 bases not matched to a gene; V was cut back by 4 bases and J by 8 bases. This CDR3 contains 18 residues.

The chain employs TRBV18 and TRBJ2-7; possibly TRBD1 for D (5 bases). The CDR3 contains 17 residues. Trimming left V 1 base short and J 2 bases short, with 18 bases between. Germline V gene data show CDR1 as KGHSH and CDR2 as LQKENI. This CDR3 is CASSPLPDTGSTYEQYF. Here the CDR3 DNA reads TGTGCCAGCTCACCACTCCCCGACACAGGATCAACCTACGAGCAGTACTTC.

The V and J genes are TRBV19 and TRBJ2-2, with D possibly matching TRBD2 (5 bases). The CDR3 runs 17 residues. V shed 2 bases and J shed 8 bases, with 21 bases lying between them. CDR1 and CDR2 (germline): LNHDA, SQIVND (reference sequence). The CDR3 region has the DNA TGTGCCAGTAGTATACGGGATAAGGGCAGCTTCCTTGGGGAGCTGTTTTTT. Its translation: CASSIRDKGSFLGELFF.

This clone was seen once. The chain's CDR3 is CASSGSAAGSNQPQHF. The CDR3 region has the DNA TGTGCCAGCAGTGGATCAGCGGCGGGTAGCAATCAGCCCCAGCATTTT. The chain employs TRBV2 and TRBJ1-5; no firm D call. The CDR3 runs to 16 residues. The V and J ends lost 4 bases and 0 bases respectively, with 13 bases between them. The germline gives CDR1 SNHLY, CDR2 FYNNEI.

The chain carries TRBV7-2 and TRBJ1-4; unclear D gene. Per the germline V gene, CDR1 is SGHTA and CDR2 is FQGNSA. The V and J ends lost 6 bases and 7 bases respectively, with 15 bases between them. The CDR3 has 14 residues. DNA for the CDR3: TGTGCCAGCAGTCTTGGGCAGGCACCTGAAAAACTGTTTTTT. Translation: CASSLGQAPEKLFF.

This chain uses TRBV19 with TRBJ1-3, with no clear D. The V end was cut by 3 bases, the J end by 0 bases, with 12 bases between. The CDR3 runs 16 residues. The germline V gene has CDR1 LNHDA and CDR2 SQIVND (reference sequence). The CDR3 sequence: CASSMIGRGSGNTIYF. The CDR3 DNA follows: TGTGCCAGTAGTATGATTGGACGGGGCTCTGGAAACACCATATATTTT.

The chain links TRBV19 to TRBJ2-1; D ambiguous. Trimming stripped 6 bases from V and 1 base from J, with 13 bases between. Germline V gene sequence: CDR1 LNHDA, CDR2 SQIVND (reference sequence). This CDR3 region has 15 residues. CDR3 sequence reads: CASRSDMGSYNEQFF. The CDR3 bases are TGTGCCAGTAGAAGTGACATGGGATCCTACAATGAGCAGTTCTTC.

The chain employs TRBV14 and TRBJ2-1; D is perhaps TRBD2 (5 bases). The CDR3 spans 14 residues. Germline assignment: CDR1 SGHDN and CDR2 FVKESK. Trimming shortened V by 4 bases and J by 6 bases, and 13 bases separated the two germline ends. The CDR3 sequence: CASSLTSLTNEQFF. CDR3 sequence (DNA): TGTGCCAGCAGCCTAACTAGTTTAACCAATGAGCAGTTCTTC.

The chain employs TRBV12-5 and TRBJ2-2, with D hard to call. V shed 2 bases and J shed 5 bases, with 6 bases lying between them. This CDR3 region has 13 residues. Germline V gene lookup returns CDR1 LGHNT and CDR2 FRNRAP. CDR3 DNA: TGTGCTAGTGGTTTGCCTCGTACCGGGGAGCTGTTTTTT. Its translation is CASGLPRTGELFF.

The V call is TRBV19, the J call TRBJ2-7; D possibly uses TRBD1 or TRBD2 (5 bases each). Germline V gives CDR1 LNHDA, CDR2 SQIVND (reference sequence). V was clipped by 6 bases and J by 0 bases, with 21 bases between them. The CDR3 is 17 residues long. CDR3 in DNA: TGTGCCAGTAGCTCCTCCAGGGACCTAAACCCCTCCTACGAGCAGTACTTC. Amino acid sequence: CASSSSRDLNPSYEQYF.

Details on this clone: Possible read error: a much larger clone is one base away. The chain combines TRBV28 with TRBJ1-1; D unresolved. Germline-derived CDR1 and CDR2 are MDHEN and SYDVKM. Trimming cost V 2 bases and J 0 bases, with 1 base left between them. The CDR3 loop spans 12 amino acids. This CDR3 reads CASSLMNTEAFF. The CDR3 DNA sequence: TGTGCCAGCAGTTTAATGAACACTGAAGCTTTCTTT.

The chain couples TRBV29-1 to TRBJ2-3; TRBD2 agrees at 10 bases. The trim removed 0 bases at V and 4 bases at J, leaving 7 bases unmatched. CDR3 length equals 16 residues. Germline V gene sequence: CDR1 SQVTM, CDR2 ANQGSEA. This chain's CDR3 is CSVEDPAGGQSDTQYF. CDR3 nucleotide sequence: TGCAGCGTTGAAGACCCAGCGGGAGGGCAATCAGATACGCAGTATTTT.

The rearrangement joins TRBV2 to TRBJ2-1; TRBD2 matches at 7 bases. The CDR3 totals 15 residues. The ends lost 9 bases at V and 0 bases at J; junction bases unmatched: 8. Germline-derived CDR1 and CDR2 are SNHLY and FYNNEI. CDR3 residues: CASLGRGSSYNEQFF. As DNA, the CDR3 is TGTGCCAGTCTGGGGCGGGGGAGCTCCTACAATGAGCAGTTCTTC.

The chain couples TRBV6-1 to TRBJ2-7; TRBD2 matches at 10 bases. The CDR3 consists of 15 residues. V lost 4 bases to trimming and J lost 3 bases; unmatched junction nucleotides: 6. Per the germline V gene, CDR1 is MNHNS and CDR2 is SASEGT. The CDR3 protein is CASSGTSGVNYEQYF. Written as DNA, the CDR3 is TGTGCCAGCAGTGGTACTAGCGGGGTAAACTACGAGCAGTACTTC.

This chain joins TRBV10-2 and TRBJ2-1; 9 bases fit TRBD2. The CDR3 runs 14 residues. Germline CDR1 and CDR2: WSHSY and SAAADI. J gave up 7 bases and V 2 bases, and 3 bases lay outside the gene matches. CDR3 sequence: CASSEVSGSNEQFF. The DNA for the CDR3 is TGCGCCAGCAGTGAGGTTAGCGGGAGTAATGAGCAGTTCTTC.

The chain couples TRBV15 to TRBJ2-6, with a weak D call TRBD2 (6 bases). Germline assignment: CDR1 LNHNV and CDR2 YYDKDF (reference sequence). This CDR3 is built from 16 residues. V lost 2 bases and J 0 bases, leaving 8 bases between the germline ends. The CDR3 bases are TGTGCCACCAGCAGACCGACTAGCTCTGGGGCCAACGTCCTGACTTTC. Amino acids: CATSRPTSSGANVLTF.